The text below deals with one TCR beta chain. Antigen unknown. Combining a sample-barcoded 5' primer with a J-beta primer mix, a second PCR ran for about 6 to 11 cycles. One entry per CDR3 protein results from TCRdb running MiXCR on the 5' RACE reads. Found here are around 1,600,000 distinct CDR3 sequences, approximately 43% of them singletons; the top ten hold about 4%. This specimen comes from a study of blood T cells in healthy people across ages. Findings and caveats of the study: When set beside aged donors, long-lived donors presented more naive CD4+ cells and higher diversity.

J gave up 12 bases and V 0 bases, and 14 bases lay outside the gene matches. Germline V gene sequence: CDR1 MGHRA, CDR2 YSYEKL. The CDR3 has 17 amino acids. The receptor's source is a woman under 30 in good health. The V gene is TRBV4-1, the J gene TRBJ2-1, with 10 nucleotides matching TRBD2. Source material: blood. The DNA of the CDR3 is TGCGCCAGCAGCCAAGATTGGAGTAGCGGGAGGCCCCGCGCGCAGTTCTTC. The encoded protein is CASSQDWSSGRPRAQFF.